A selection of T cell receptor beta chains follows, all from one sample in a study of cytomegalovirus exposure and HLA in healthy donors. Libraries were prepared by immunoSEQ multiplex PCR; TCRdb keeps only in-frame clonotypes and omits some of them. The sample lists 140,000 to 150,000 clones, around three quarters occurring once. The sequencing sample was made of PBMCs. Receptors were obtained from a man aged 40-49 years in good health and CMV-seronegative. The CDR3 runs from the conserved cysteine through the conserved F or W. The D gene is left open where the match is weak. Rows may omit the clone size; those that give it use once, few, many or a size class.

v_gene: TRBV7-3
abundance: .
j_gene: TRBJ2-1
d_gene: .
CDR3nt: TGTGCCAGCAGCGCCACACAGACCAAGCGGGGACAAATGTACAATGAGCAGTTCTTC
CDR3aa: CASSATQTKRGQMYNEQFF

v_gene: TRBV28
abundance: .
j_gene: TRBJ2-5
d_gene: .
CDR3nt: TGTGCCAGCAGTTTAAGCGCCTCCGGGGAGCAGTACTTC
CDR3aa: CASSLSASGEQYF

v_gene: TRBV5-6
abundance: once
j_gene: TRBJ1-1
d_gene: TRBD1
CDR3nt: TGTGCCAGCAGCTCAGGACAGGCCTATGAAGCTTTCTTT
CDR3aa: CASSSGQAYEAFF

v_gene: TRBV2
abundance: .
j_gene: TRBJ2-7
d_gene: .
CDR3nt: TGTGCCAGCAGTGACCAGGACTACGAGCAGTACTTC
CDR3aa: CASSDQDYEQYF

v_gene: TRBV7-9
abundance: once
j_gene: TRBJ2-5
d_gene: TRBD2
CDR3nt: TGTGCCAGCAGCTTATCGGGACTAGCGGGAGTCGAGACCCAGTACTTC
CDR3aa: CASSLSGLAGVETQYF

v_gene: TRBV5-6
abundance: .
j_gene: TRBJ2-2
d_gene: TRBD1
CDR3nt: TGTGCCAGCAGCTTCACAGGGGGCTCCACCGGGGAGCTGTTTTTT
CDR3aa: CASSFTGGSTGELFF

v_gene: TRBV10-3
abundance: .
j_gene: TRBJ2-2
d_gene: TRBD2
CDR3nt: TGTGCCATCAGTGAGGCTGAGACTAGCGGGAACACCGGGGAGCTGTTTTTT
CDR3aa: CAISEAETSGNTGELFF

v_gene: TRBV5-1
abundance: once
j_gene: TRBJ2-1
d_gene: TRBD1
CDR3nt: TGCGCCAGCAGCTCCGGGACAGGGGCCTTGGAGCAGTTCTTC
CDR3aa: CASSSGTGALEQFF

v_gene: TRBV29-1
abundance: .
j_gene: TRBJ2-1
d_gene: TRBD1
CDR3nt: TGCAGCGTTCGGGGACAGGGCTACAATGAGCAGTTCTTC
CDR3aa: CSVRGQGYNEQFF

v_gene: TRBV20-1
abundance: .
j_gene: TRBJ1-1
d_gene: .
CDR3nt: TGCAGTGCTAGAGGTTTGGGCGAAGCTTTCTTT
CDR3aa: CSARGLGEAFF

v_gene: TRBV7-7
abundance: .
j_gene: TRBJ2-1
d_gene: TRBD2
CDR3nt: TGTGCCAGCAGCCGGACGGGACTAGCAGATGAGCAGTTCTTC
CDR3aa: CASSRTGLADEQFF

v_gene: TRBV5-4
abundance: .
j_gene: TRBJ2-2
d_gene: TRBD2
CDR3nt: TGTGCCAGCAGCCCCGGGACTAATGGCGCCGGGGAGCTGTTTTTT
CDR3aa: CASSPGTNGAGELFF

v_gene: TRBV7-6
abundance: .
j_gene: TRBJ2-7
d_gene: TRBD1
CDR3nt: TGTGCCAGCAGCACAGGGGGACAGGGGGCTTTCGACGAGCAGTACTTC
CDR3aa: CASSTGGQGAFDEQYF

v_gene: TRBV9
abundance: .
j_gene: TRBJ2-7
d_gene: TRBD2
CDR3nt: TGTGCCAGCAGCTCGGGGGGGTCCTTCTACGAGCAGTACTTC
CDR3aa: CASSSGGSFYEQYF

v_gene: TRBV2
abundance: .
j_gene: TRBJ2-3
d_gene: .
CDR3nt: TGTGCCAGCGCCCGACTAGGCCCGGGCACAGATACGCAGTATTTT
CDR3aa: CASARLGPGTDTQYF

v_gene: TRBV2
abundance: few
j_gene: TRBJ1-5
d_gene: .
CDR3nt: TGTGCCAGCAGCCTTACAGGGAACCCCCAGCATTTT
CDR3aa: CASSLTGNPQHF

v_gene: TRBV27
abundance: once
j_gene: TRBJ2-7
d_gene: TRBD2
CDR3nt: TGTGCCAGCAGTTTATCGGGCTCGGGACTAGCGGTGAATTACGAGCAGTACTTC
CDR3aa: CASSLSGSGLAVNYEQYF

v_gene: TRBV2
abundance: .
j_gene: TRBJ2-3
d_gene: TRBD2
CDR3nt: TGTGCCAGCGGCGGGGGGGCGGTAGGAGGGGAGCCTAGCACAGATACGCAGTATTTT
CDR3aa: CASGGGAVGGEPSTDTQYF

v_gene: TRBV9
abundance: .
j_gene: TRBJ2-5
d_gene: .
CDR3nt: TGTGCCAGCAGCGTGGCCGGGACACGAGAGACCCAGTACTTC
CDR3aa: CASSVAGTRETQYF

v_gene: TRBV7-9
abundance: .
j_gene: TRBJ2-5
d_gene: .
CDR3nt: TGTGCCAGCAGCCTCGTGATTCCGACAGATCAAGAGACCCAGTACTTC
CDR3aa: CASSLVIPTDQETQYF

v_gene: TRBV28
abundance: .
j_gene: TRBJ2-3
d_gene: .
CDR3nt: TGTGCCAGCAGTTTGCCCGGGACTAGCACAGATACGCAGTATTTT
CDR3aa: CASSLPGTSTDTQYF

v_gene: TRBV6-1
abundance: .
j_gene: TRBJ2-3
d_gene: .
CDR3nt: TGTGCCAGCAGAACGGGACTCCGCACAGATACGCAGTATTTT
CDR3aa: CASRTGLRTDTQYF

v_gene: TRBV6-1
abundance: .
j_gene: TRBJ2-1
d_gene: .
CDR3nt: TGTGCCAGCAGTACGACTAGCTACAATGAGCAGTTCTTC
CDR3aa: CASSTTSYNEQFF

v_gene: TRBV2
abundance: .
j_gene: TRBJ2-1
d_gene: .
CDR3nt: TGTGCCAGCAGTGGAGGAGGAGGCCTCTCCTACAATGAGCAGTTCTTC
CDR3aa: CASSGGGGLSYNEQFF

v_gene: TRBV19
abundance: once
j_gene: TRBJ1-2
d_gene: TRBD1
CDR3nt: TGTGCCAGTAGTATGGGGGACAGGGGTCCAGGAGGGTATGGCTACACCTTC
CDR3aa: CASSMGDRGPGGYGYTF

v_gene: TRBV7-9
abundance: .
j_gene: TRBJ2-3
d_gene: TRBD1
CDR3nt: TGTGCCAGCAGCCCTTCCCGGGACAGGGGGCCAGATACGCAGTATTTT
CDR3aa: CASSPSRDRGPDTQYF

v_gene: TRBV28
abundance: .
j_gene: TRBJ1-2
d_gene: TRBD1
CDR3nt: TGTGCCAGCAGTGTACAGGGGGGCTATGGCTACACCTTC
CDR3aa: CASSVQGGYGYTF

v_gene: TRBV30
abundance: .
j_gene: TRBJ1-2
d_gene: .
CDR3nt: TGTGCCTGGAGTGTACGGGGGGCGGACAGTAACTATGGCTACACCTTC
CDR3aa: CAWSVRGADSNYGYTF

v_gene: TRBV9
abundance: .
j_gene: TRBJ2-2
d_gene: TRBD1
CDR3nt: TGTGCCAGCAGCGAAACAGGGGCCACCGGGGAGCTGTTTTTT
CDR3aa: CASSETGATGELFF

v_gene: TRBV7-9
abundance: few
j_gene: TRBJ2-4
d_gene: .
CDR3nt: TGTGCCAGCAGCTTAGGGGGAGTGGCCAAAAACAGTCAGTACTTC
CDR3aa: CASSLGGVAKNSQYF

v_gene: TRBV28
abundance: .
j_gene: TRBJ2-5
d_gene: TRBD2
CDR3nt: TGTGCCAGCAGACCCGGGACTAGCGGCCAAGAGACCCAGTACTTC
CDR3aa: CASRPGTSGQETQYF

v_gene: TRBV7-9
abundance: .
j_gene: TRBJ2-5
d_gene: TRBD2
CDR3nt: TGTGCCAGCAGCTTGACCGGGACTAGCGGGGGGGCCGCAGAGACCCAGTACTTC
CDR3aa: CASSLTGTSGGAAETQYF

v_gene: TRBV5-1
abundance: .
j_gene: TRBJ2-1
d_gene: TRBD1
CDR3nt: TGCGCCAGCAGCTCGGGCACAGGGGAGATTGATGAGCAGTTCTTC
CDR3aa: CASSSGTGEIDEQFF

v_gene: TRBV14
abundance: .
j_gene: TRBJ2-1
d_gene: TRBD2
CDR3nt: TGTGCCAGCAGCCAAGATGGTCTGGCGGGAGCCCACAATGAGCAGTTCTTC
CDR3aa: CASSQDGLAGAHNEQFF

v_gene: TRBV7-2
abundance: .
j_gene: TRBJ1-3
d_gene: .
CDR3nt: TGTGCCAGCAGCTTAGCATCAGGGACTGGAAACACCATATATTTT
CDR3aa: CASSLASGTGNTIYF

v_gene: TRBV5-1
abundance: once
j_gene: TRBJ2-3
d_gene: TRBD1
CDR3nt: TGCGCCAGCAGGCTTGGGACAGGGGGCTACAACTCTGATACGCAGTATTTT
CDR3aa: CASRLGTGGYNSDTQYF

v_gene: TRBV7-7
abundance: .
j_gene: TRBJ2-1
d_gene: TRBD2
CDR3nt: TGTGCCAGCAGCTTAGGTGGACTAGCAGGATACAATGAGCAGTTCTTC
CDR3aa: CASSLGGLAGYNEQFF

v_gene: TRBV28
abundance: .
j_gene: TRBJ2-5
d_gene: TRBD1
CDR3nt: TGTGCCAGCAAAGGGACAGGGTTTTCAGAGACCCAGTACTTC
CDR3aa: CASKGTGFSETQYF

v_gene: TRBV4-1
abundance: few
j_gene: TRBJ1-5
d_gene: TRBD1
CDR3nt: TGCGCCAGCAGCCAAGTTAACAGGGGCATCAATCAGCCCCAGCATTTT
CDR3aa: CASSQVNRGINQPQHF